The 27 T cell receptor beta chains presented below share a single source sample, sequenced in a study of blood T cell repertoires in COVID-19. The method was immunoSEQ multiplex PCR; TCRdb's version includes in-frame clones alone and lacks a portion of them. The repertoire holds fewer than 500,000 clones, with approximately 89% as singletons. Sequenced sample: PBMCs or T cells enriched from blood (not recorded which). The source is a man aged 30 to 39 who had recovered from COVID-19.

The CDR3: CASTPLGVLPLHF. The CDR3 nucleotides are TGTGCCAGCACCCCTTTAGGGGTTTTACCCCTCCACTTT. The chain combines TRBV12-3 or TRBV12-4 with TRBJ1-6; TRBD1 is a possible D gene (5 bases). CDR3 length: 13 residues. V was clipped by 7 bases and J by 12 bases, with 16 bases between them.

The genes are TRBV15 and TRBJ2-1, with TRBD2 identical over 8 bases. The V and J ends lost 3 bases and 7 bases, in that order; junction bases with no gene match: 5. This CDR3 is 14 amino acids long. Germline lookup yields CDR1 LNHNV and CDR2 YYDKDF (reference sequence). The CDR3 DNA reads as TGTGCCACCAGCAGCGGGGGGGCCGCGAATGAGCAGTTCTTC. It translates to CATSSGGAANEQFF.

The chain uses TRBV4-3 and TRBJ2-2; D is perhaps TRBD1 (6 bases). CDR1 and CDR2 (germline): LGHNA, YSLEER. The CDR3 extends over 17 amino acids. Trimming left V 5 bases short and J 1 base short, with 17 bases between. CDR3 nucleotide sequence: TGCGCCAGCAGCTTATCCACCGGGACAAGGAACACCGGGGAGCTGTTTTTT. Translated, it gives CASSLSTGTRNTGELFF.

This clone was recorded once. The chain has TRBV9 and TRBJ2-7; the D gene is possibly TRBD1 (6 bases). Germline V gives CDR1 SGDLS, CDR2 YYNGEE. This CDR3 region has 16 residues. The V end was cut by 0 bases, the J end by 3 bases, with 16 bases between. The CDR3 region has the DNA TGTGCCAGCAGCGTAGCGGGACAAGTGGACGTCTACGAGCAGTACTTC. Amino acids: CASSVAGQVDVYEQYF.

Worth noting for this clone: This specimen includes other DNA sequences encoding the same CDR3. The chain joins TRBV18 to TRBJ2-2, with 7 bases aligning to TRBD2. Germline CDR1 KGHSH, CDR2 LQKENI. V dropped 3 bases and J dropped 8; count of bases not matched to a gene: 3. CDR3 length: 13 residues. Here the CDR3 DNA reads TGTGCCAGCTCACCGGGACTAACGGGGGAGCTGTTTTTT. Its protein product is CASSPGLTGELFF.

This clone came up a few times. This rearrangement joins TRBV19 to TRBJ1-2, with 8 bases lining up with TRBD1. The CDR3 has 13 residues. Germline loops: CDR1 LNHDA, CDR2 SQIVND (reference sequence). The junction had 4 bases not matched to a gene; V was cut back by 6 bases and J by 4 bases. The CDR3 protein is CASSLDRGYGYTF. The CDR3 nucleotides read TGTGCCAGTAGCCTTGACAGGGGCTATGGCTACACCTTC. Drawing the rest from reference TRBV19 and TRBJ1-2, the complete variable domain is DGGITQSPKYLFRKEGQNVTLSCEQNLNHDAMYWYRQDPGQGLRLIYYSQIVNDFQKGDIAEGYSVSREKKESFPLTVTSAQKNPTAFYLCASSLDRGYGYTFGSGTRLTVV.

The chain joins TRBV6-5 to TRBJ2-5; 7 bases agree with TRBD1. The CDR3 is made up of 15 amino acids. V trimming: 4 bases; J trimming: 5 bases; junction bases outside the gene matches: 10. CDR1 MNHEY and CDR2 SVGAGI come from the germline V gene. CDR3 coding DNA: TGTGCCAGCAGTTTCCAGACAGGGTTCAGGGAGACCCAGTACTTC. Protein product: CASSFQTGFRETQYF.

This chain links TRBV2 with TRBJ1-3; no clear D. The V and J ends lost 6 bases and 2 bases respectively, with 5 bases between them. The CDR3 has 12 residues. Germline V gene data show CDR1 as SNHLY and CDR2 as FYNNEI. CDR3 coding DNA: TGTGCCAGCAGAGAGACTGGAAACACCATATATTTT. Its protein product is CASRETGNTIYF. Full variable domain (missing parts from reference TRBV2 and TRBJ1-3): EPEVTQTPSHQVTQMGQEVILRCVPISNHLYFYWYRQILGQKVEFLVSFYNNEISEKSEIFDDQFSVERPDGSNFTLKIRSTKLEDSAMYFCASRETGNTIYFGEGSWLTVV.

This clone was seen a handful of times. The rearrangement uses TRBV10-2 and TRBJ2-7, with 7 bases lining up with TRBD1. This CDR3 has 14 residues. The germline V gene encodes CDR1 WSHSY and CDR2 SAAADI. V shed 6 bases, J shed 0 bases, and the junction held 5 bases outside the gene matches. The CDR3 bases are TGCGCCAGCAGCGACAGGGCCCGCTCCTACGAGCAGTACTTC. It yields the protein CASSDRARSYEQYF.

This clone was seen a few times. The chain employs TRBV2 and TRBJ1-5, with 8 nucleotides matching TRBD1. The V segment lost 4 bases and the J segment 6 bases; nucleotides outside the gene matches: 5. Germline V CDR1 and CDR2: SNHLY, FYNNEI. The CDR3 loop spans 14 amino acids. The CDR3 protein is CASSGGQGGQPQHF. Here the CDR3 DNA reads TGTGCCAGCAGTGGAGGACAGGGTGGTCAGCCCCAGCATTTT.

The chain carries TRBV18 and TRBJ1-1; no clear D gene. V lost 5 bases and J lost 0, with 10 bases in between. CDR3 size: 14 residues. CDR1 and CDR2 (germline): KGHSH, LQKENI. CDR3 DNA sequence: TGTGCCAGCTCAGCTACAGCGGTGAACACTGAAGCTTTCTTT. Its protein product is CASSATAVNTEAFF.

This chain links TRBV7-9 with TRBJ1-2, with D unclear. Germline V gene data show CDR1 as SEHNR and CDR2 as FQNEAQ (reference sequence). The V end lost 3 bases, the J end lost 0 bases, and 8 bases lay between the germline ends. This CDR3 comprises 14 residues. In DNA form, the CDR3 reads TGTGCCAGCAGCTTCTGGGCTGCTAACTATGGCTACACCTTC. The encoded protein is CASSFWAANYGYTF.

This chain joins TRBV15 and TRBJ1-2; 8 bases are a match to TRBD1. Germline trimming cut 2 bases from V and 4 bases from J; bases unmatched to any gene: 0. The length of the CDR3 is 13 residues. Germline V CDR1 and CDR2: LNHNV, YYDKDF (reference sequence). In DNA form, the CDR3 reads TGTGCCACCAGCAGACAGGGGGCCTATGGCTACACCTTC. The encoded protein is CATSRQGAYGYTF. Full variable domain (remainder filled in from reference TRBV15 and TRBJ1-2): DAMVIQNPRYQVTQFGKPVTLSCSQTLNHNVMYWYQQKSSQAPKLLFHYYDKDFNNEADTPDNFQSRRPNTSFCFLDIRSPGLGDTAMYLCATSRQGAYGYTFGSGTRLTVV.

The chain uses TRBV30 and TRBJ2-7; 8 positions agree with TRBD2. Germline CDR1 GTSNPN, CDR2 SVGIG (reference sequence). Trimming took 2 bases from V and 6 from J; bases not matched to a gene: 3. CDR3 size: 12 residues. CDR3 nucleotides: TGTGCCTGGAGTTTACGGGGGGGCGAGCAGTACTTC. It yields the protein CAWSLRGGEQYF.

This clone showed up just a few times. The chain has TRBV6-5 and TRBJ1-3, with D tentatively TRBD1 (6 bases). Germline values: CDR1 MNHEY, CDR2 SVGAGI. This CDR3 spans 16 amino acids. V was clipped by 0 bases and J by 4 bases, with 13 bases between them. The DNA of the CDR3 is TGTGCCAGCAGTTACTCGATAACAGGGTCGGGAAACACCATATATTTT. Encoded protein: CASSYSITGSGNTIYF.

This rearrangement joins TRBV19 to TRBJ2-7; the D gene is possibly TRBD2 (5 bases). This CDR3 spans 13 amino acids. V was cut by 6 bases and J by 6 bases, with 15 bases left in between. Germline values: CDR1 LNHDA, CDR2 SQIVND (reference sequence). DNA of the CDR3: TGTGCCAGTAGCAACAGACCCGGGATCGAGCAGTACTTC. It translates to CASSNRPGIEQYF.

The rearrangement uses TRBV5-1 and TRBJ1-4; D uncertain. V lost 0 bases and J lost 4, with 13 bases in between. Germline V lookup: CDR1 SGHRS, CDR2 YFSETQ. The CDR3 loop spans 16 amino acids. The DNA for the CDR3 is TGCGCCAGCAGCTTGGGGGGAGGCAGCCTTAATGAAAAACTGTTTTTT. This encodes CASSLGGGSLNEKLFF.

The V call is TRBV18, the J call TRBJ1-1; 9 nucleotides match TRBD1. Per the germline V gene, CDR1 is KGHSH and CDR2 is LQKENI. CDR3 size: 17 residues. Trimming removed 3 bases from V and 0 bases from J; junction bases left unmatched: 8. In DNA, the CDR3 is TGTGCCAGCTCACCGTCCGGGACAGGGATACTGAACACTGAAGCTTTCTTT. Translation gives CASSPSGTGILNTEAFF.

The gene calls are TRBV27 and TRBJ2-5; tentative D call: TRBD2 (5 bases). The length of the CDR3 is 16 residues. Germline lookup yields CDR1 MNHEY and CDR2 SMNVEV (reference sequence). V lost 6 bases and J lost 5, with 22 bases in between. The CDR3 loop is CASRGSALGVRETQYF. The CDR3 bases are TGTGCCAGCAGGGGTTCCGCTCTCGGGGTTAGGGAGACCCAGTACTTC.

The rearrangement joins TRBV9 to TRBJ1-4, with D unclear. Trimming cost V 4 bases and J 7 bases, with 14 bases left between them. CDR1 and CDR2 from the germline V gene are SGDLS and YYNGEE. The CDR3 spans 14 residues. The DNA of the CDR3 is TGTGCCAGCAGCCCCCATAGCTTGGGTGAAAAACTGTTTTTT. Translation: CASSPHSLGEKLFF.

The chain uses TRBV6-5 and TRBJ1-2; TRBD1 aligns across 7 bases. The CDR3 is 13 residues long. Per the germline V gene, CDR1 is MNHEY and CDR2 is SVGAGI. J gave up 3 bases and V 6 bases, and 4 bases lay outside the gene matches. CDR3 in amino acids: CASSTGEDYGYTF. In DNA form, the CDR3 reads TGTGCCAGCAGCACAGGGGAGGACTATGGCTACACCTTC.

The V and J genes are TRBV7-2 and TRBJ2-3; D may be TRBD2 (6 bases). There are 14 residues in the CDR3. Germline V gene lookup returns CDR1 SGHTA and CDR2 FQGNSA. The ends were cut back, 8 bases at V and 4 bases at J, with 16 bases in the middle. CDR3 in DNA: TGTGCCAGCTCCTTTGTAAGCGGGTCAGATACGCAGTATTTT. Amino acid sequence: CASSFVSGSDTQYF. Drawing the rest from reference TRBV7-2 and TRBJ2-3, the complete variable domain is GAGVSQSPSNKVTEKGKDVELRCDPISGHTALYWYRQSLGQGLEFLIYFQGNSAPDKSGLPSDRFSAERTGGSVSTLTIQRTQQEDSAVYLCASSFVSGSDTQYFGPGTRLTVL.

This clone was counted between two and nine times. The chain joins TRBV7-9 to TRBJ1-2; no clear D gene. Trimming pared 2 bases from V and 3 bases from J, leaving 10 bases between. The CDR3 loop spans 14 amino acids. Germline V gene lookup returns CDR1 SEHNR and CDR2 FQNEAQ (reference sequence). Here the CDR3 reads CASSLREVDYGYTF. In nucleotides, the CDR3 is TGTGCCAGCAGCTTAAGGGAGGTCGACTATGGCTACACCTTC.

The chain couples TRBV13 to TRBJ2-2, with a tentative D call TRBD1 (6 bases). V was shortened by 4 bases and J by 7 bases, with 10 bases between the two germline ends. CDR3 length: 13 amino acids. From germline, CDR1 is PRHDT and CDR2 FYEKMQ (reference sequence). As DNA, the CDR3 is TGTGCCAGCAGCTCCCAGGGGATCGGGGAGCTGTTTTTT. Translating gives CASSSQGIGELFF. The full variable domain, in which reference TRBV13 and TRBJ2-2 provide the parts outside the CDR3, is AAGVIQSPRHLIKEKRETATLKCYPIPRHDTVYWYQQGPGQDPQFLISFYEKMQSDKGSIPDRFSAQQFSDYHSELNMSSLELGDSALYFCASSSQGIGELFFGEGSRLTVL.

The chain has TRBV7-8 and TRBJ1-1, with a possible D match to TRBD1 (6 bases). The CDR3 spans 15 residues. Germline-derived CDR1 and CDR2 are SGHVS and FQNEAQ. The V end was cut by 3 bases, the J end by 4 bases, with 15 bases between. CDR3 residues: CASSLLRDMGTEAFF. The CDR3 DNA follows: TGTGCCAGCAGCTTGCTTAGGGACATGGGCACTGAAGCTTTCTTT.

CDR3 sequence reads: CASSLTFGQTNYGYTF. CDR3 in DNA: TGTGCCAGCAGCTTGACCTTCGGACAAACCAACTATGGCTACACCTTC. The genes are TRBV5-6 and TRBJ1-2; D possibly corresponds to TRBD1 (5 bases). This CDR3 contains 16 residues. Trimming pared 1 base from V and 2 bases from J, leaving 15 bases between. Per germline, CDR1 SGHDT and CDR2 YYEEEE. Full variable domain (missing parts from reference TRBV5-6 and TRBJ1-2): DAGVTQSPTHLIKTRGQQVTLRCSPKSGHDTVSWYQQALGQGPQFIFQYYEEEERQRGNFPDRFSGHQFPNYSSELNVNALLLGDSALYLCASSLTFGQTNYGYTFGSGTRLTVV.

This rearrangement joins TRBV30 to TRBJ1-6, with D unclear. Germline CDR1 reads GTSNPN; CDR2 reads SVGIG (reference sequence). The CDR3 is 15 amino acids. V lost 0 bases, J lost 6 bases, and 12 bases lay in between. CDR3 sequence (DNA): TGTGCCTGGAGTGTAGGGCAGCGGGGTAATTCACCCCTCCACTTT. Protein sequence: CAWSVGQRGNSPLHF.